This T cell receptor (beta chain) emerged from a study of blood T cell repertoires in COVID-19 (dated by TCRdb to 2019 to 2021). At the level of the whole study: The collaborator samples originated in the United States, Italy and Spain and spanned the acute and convalescent phases of COVID-19. The prospective study material was composed of cDNA or gDNA derived from T cells, B-cell-depleted T cells, or PBMCs. Deeply sampled blood TCRbeta repertoires from subjects exposed to, actively infected with, or recovered from COVID-19 were included in the dataset. The repertoires were released in a freely available public database meant as a resource for research on the immune response to SARS-CoV-2. The samples were drawn from the first 160 participants of the ongoing ImmuneRACE study and from some 1,300 subjects provided by 6 global collaborators. Sample metadata almost always included a de-identified subject ID, COVID-19 status, age in years and sex. Where HLA class I and class II types were available, the types were taken from metadata supplied by the sample provider, not from assay-based typing.

Comments on this clone: Its antigen is still unknown. Base quality data are lacking; no much larger clone is found one base away.

At one collaborating source in Seattle, patients were enrolled during active infection and were followed longitudinally through the course of disease. Whole blood was collected in K2EDTA tubes by collaborating institutions according to the institutions' own protocols. For TCRbeta analysis, collaborators shipped samples in one of three forms: frozen whole blood, isolated PBMCs, or DNA extracted from either of those sample types. The CDR3, from cysteine to phenylalanine, totals 15 residues. The retained sequence is limited to the CDR3, 45 bases, with the frame set at the first base. Reading the germline V gene (reference sequence) gives CDR1 MNHEY and CDR2 SMNVEV. Here V drops 0 bases and J drops 8 bases, and the junction holds 8 bases not matched to any gene. Broader findings and caveats from the paper: The amount of clinical and demographic metadata varied by source and participant and was provided uncurated.

The immunoSEQ Assay, a bias-controlled multiplex PCR, was used to amplify TCRbeta CDR3 regions from genomic DNA. Turning to the authors' computational methods: The number of nucleated cells in each sample was estimated by amplification of reference gene primers within the assay. To quantify the absolute abundance of each unique TCRbeta CDR3 rearrangement, sequence reads were collapsed and filtered. For each sample, productive Simpson clonality was calculated by taking the square root of Simpson's diversity index across productive rearrangements. TCRdb holds this immuneACCESS table with in-frame rearrangements only. Some clones are missing; in checked studies, unresolved V genes explain under half, and the rest has no known cause. That table gives V, J and clone size, and the DNA gave D and trimming. The sample yields about 170,000 clones; approximately 81% were counted once. About 14% of the sample goes to the ten largest clones.

Sequenced input: peripheral blood. This sequence originates from a woman in her 70s with COVID-19, enrolled during active disease. This receptor chain uses TRBV27 and TRBJ1-1, with TRBD1 identical over 8 junction bases. The bases read TGTGCCAGCAGTTTATCGGCAGGGGGCGTCATCGAAGCTTTCTTT. It is translated as CASSLSAGGVIEAFF.